Below are 10 T cell receptor beta chains sequenced from a single sample in a study of cytomegalovirus exposure and HLA in healthy donors. The PCR used 60 Vbeta and 13 Jbeta primers. Some clones are missing from TCRdb's copy, which holds only in-frame ones; the method was immunoSEQ multiplex PCR. The repertoire has approximately 210,000 clones, 65% to 80% of them found once; the top ten carry 0.95% to 1.4%. The sequenced sample consisted of PBMCs. These receptor sequences come from a woman aged 40 to 50 in good health and CMV-seronegative.

The chain combines TRBV11-3 with TRBJ1-1, with D tentatively TRBD1 (5 bases). The CDR3 is 12 amino acids. Germline values: CDR1 SGHNT, CDR2 YENEEA. Trimming removed 5 bases from V and 1 base from J, with 5 bases in between. The CDR3: CASSQGNTEAFF. The CDR3 nucleotides read TGTGCCAGCAGCCAGGGGAACACTGAAGCTTTCTTT.

The chain combines TRBV11-3 with TRBJ2-1; no definite D call. Germline CDR1 and CDR2: SGHNT and YENEEA. V was clipped by 5 bases and J by 4 bases, with 12 bases between them. CDR3 length equals 14 residues. The chain's CDR3 is CASSPRGNYNEQFF. CDR3 coding DNA: TGTGCCAGCAGCCCCCGCGGCAATTACAATGAGCAGTTCTTC.

V is TRBV4-3 and J is TRBJ2-4; D uncertain. Trimming took 1 base from V and 1 from J, leaving 11 bases between them. Germline-derived CDR1 and CDR2 are LGHNA and YSLEER. The CDR3 sequence is 16 residues long. The CDR3 region is CASSQGAPGAKNIQYF. The DNA for the CDR3 is TGCGCCAGCAGCCAAGGGGCGCCCGGCGCCAAAAACATTCAGTACTTC.

The chain carries TRBV4-3 and TRBJ2-3, with 9 bases identical to TRBD2. V gave up 0 bases and J gave up 0 bases; unmatched junction bases: 10. CDR1 LGHNA and CDR2 YSLEER come from the germline V gene. The CDR3 length is 19 residues. The CDR3 sequence is CASSQDRGGGRASTDTQYF. The CDR3 nucleotides read TGCGCCAGCAGCCAAGATCGAGGCGGCGGGAGGGCTAGCACAGATACGCAGTATTTT.

This chain uses TRBV5-4 with TRBJ2-1; 11 nucleotides align to TRBD2. The junction had 4 bases not matched to a gene; V was cut back by 1 base and J by 7 bases. This CDR3 contains 15 residues. Germline values: CDR1 SGHNT, CDR2 YYREEE (reference sequence). The chain's CDR3 is CASSLFSGRVNEQFF. DNA for the CDR3: TGTGCCAGCAGCTTGTTTAGCGGGAGGGTTAATGAGCAGTTCTTC.

This clone has a handful of counts. The chain has TRBV19 and TRBJ2-5, with 10 positions matching TRBD2. This CDR3 region has 15 residues. V gave up 4 bases and J gave up 1 base; unmatched junction bases: 3. The germline gives CDR1 LNHDA, CDR2 SQIVND (reference sequence). The CDR3 here is CASSKAGGVQETQYF. As DNA, the CDR3 is TGTGCCAGTAGTAAAGCGGGAGGGGTCCAAGAGACCCAGTACTTC.

The J gene is TRBJ1-1, the V gene TRBV28, with 10 bases aligning to TRBD1. Trimming removed 5 bases from V and 2 bases from J; junction bases left unmatched: 5. The germline CDR1 and CDR2 sequences are MDHEN and SYDVKM. The CDR3 contains 15 residues. Here the CDR3 reads CASSRTGGGNTEAFF. The CDR3 DNA is TGTGCCAGCAGTAGGACAGGGGGGGGAAACACTGAAGCTTTCTTT.

This clone was observed a handful of times. The chain recombines TRBV6-1 with TRBJ2-7; the match to TRBD2 covers 12 bases. The CDR3 length is 15 residues. Looked up from germline, CDR1 is MNHNS and CDR2 is SASEGT. With 7 bases clipped from V and 6 bases from J, the junction kept 10 bases outside the gene matches. CDR3 sequence: CASTDWTSGTPEQYV. The CDR3 coding sequence is TGTGCCAGCACCGACTGGACTAGCGGGACCCCCGAGCAGTACGTC.

The rearrangement uses TRBV9 and TRBJ1-2, with D perhaps matching TRBD1 (5 bases). Germline lookup yields CDR1 SGDLS and CDR2 YYNGEE. The ends were cut back, 3 bases at V and 4 bases at J, with 13 bases in the middle. CDR3 length: 14 residues. The CDR3 spells CASSDHQGAYGYTF. The DNA for the CDR3 is TGTGCCAGCAGCGACCACCAGGGTGCCTATGGCTACACCTTC.

CDR3 in amino acids: CASSVAGIAEKLFF. The DNA of the CDR3 is TGTGCCAGCAGCGTAGCTGGGATAGCGGAAAAACTGTTTTTT. The V call is TRBV9, the J call TRBJ1-4; D not certain. Germline V gives CDR1 SGDLS, CDR2 YYNGEE. The CDR3 length is 14 residues. Trimming pared 0 bases from V and 8 bases from J, leaving 11 bases between. Based on the CDR3 plus reference TRBV9 and TRBJ1-4, the full variable domain is DSGVTQTPKHLITATGQRVTLRCSPRSGDLSVYWYQQSLDQGLQFLIQYYNGEERAKGNILERFSAQQFPDLHSELNLSSLELGDSALYFCASSVAGIAEKLFFGSGTQLSVL.